The present T cell receptor (beta chain) was sequenced within a study of blood T cell repertoires in COVID-19. The V gene's germline CDR1 is MDHEN and CDR2 SYDVKM. The CDR3 is 18 amino acids. V was pared by 6 bases and J by 7 bases, with 20 bases of the junction left unmatched. Generated by immunoSEQ multiplex PCR, the TCRdb table keeps only in-frame clones and is missing some. The sample holds roughly 170,000 clones, roughly 84% seen once. The chain couples TRBV28 to TRBJ1-4; 7 nucleotides align to TRBD1. Sequencing was carried out using PBMCs or T cells enriched from blood (not recorded which). The clonotype comes from a man in his sixties who had recovered from COVID-19. As DNA, the CDR3 is TGTGCCAGCAGACTCGCTATCGGAACAGGGGTCAGCGTTGAAAAACTGTTTTTT. Translation: CASRLAIGTGVSVEKLFF.